The clone carrying this TCR beta chain was picked up many times. One end of the junction does not line up with germline, which may come from a read error. The time point: longitudinal time-point 1 (baseline). The unsorted libraries were produced from 2 million PBMCs held at -80 C. This sample is drawn from a study of neurological immune-mediated disorders. By 5'RACE with 10-nucleotide random UMIs, the cDNA was made. TCRdb re-called the 5' RACE reads through MiXCR, storing one row per CDR3 protein. The data contain 40,000 or so distinct CDR3 sequences, 3% to 3.5% of them seen just once; the ten biggest clones take up around 8%. CDR1 is DFQATT, CDR2 SNEGSKA, per germline (reference sequence). This CDR3 is 10 amino acids long.

This sequence joins TRBV20-1 and TRBJ2-1, with D perhaps matching TRBD1 (5 bases). The clonotype was recovered from a woman aged 55-75 years with multiple sclerosis. Sequencing was done on a sample of PBMCs. The CDR3 DNA follows: TGTGGGGCAGGCGACAATGAGCAGTTCTTC. Amino acid sequence: CGAGDNEQFF.